The clone carrying this T cell receptor beta chain has just one count. The data belong to a study of T cell changes during pregnancy in multiple sclerosis. The CDR3 has 15 residues. Germline V gene sequence: CDR1 SGHRS, CDR2 YFSETQ. V was trimmed by 0 bases and J by 0 bases, leaving 10 bases between them. The table came from immunoSEQ multiplex PCR; TCRdb's copy has only in-frame clones and leaves some out. The table has about 55,000 clones, 85% to 90% seen once. Material: CD4+ T cells from peripheral blood mononuclear cells, obtained in the first trimester of pregnancy. The origin of this receptor is a female donor with multiple sclerosis, enrolled in a pregnancy study. The V and J genes are TRBV5-1 and TRBJ2-7; possible D gene TRBD1, 5 bases. The CDR3 protein is CASSLDTGPSYEQYF. CDR3 sequence (DNA): TGCGCCAGCAGCTTGGATACAGGACCCTCCTACGAGCAGTACTTC.